There are a few counts of the clone carrying this T cell receptor (beta chain). Its target is not known. This CDR3 comprises 16 residues. Germline lookup yields CDR1 LNHDA and CDR2 SQIVND (reference sequence). Trimming cost V 0 bases and J 6 bases; bases outside gene matches: 4. The sample is drawn from a study of blood T cells in healthy people across ages. General study results and limits: Donor CMV infection status was unknown, possibly confounding age-related changes in expanded clonotypes.

A second about 6 to 12 cycle PCR used barcoded and J-beta primers. Every molecule of cDNA carried a tag from a template-switch adaptor with 12 random nucleotides. Any given sample supplied a minimum of 2.5 million CDR3-containing paired-end reads. MiXCR was run by TCRdb on the 5' RACE reads, yielding one entry per CDR3 protein. Of about 930,000 distinct CDR3 sequences listed, almost 30% are singletons. The same sample was also studied in work on T cells of mothers and their children. As that report states: Versus unrelated pairs, overlap was slightly higher in related mother-child pairs, without reaching significance.

The J gene is TRBJ2-3, the V gene TRBV19; 12 bases map to TRBD1. The TCR was taken from a woman between 40 and 50 years old in good health. What was sequenced was blood. In nucleotides, the CDR3 is TGTGCCAGTAGTATAGAAGGGACAGGGGGCGTCGATACGCAGTATTTT. It is translated as CASSIEGTGGVDTQYF.